The 17 T cell receptor beta chains presented below share a single source sample, sequenced in a study of OX40 agonist ivuxolimab in advanced cancers. The table came from immunoSEQ multiplex PCR; TCRdb's copy has only in-frame clones and leaves some out. This table holds under 25,000 clones, roughly 89% found once. The sequences come from CD4+ or CD8+ T cells sorted from blood, collected in a trial of the OX40 agonist ivuxolimab. These receptors were taken from an adult with an advanced solid tumor such as melanoma, head and neck, liver or kidney cancer.

The chain links TRBV7-9 to TRBJ1-2; no reliable D call. The CDR3 runs to 14 residues. Germline V gene sequence: CDR1 SEHNR, CDR2 FQNEAQ (reference sequence). The ends were cut back, 5 bases at V and 3 bases at J, with 13 bases in the middle. As DNA, the CDR3 is TGTGCCAGCAGCCCATCGGAAGGGCACTATGGCTACACCTTC. Protein product: CASSPSEGHYGYTF.

This clone has just one count. The chain employs TRBV27 and TRBJ1-1; a possible D gene is TRBD1 (5 bases). The germline V gene encodes CDR1 MNHEY and CDR2 SMNVEV (reference sequence). The CDR3 is made up of 14 amino acids. V shed 7 bases and J shed 1 base, with 13 bases lying between them. In DNA form, the CDR3 reads TGTGCCAGCACCGGTGGGGCCCCGAACACTGAAGCTTTCTTT. Its protein is CASTGGAPNTEAFF.

V and J are TRBV29-1 and TRBJ2-1; TRBD2 agrees at 9 bases. The CDR3 totals 15 residues. Germline V gene data show CDR1 as SQVTM and CDR2 as ANQGSEA. Germline trimming cut 7 bases from V and 0 bases from J; bases unmatched to any gene: 7. CDR3 DNA sequence: TGCAGCGGTCGGACTAGCGCGCTCTCCTACAATGAGCAGTTCTTC. Its translation: CSGRTSALSYNEQFF.

This clone has only a few counts. V gene TRBV5-1 combines with J gene TRBJ1-1; TRBD1 might be the D (5 bases). The CDR3 extends over 12 amino acids. V dropped 4 bases and J dropped 7 bases, with 11 bases sitting between them. Germline lookup yields CDR1 SGHRS and CDR2 YFSETQ. The CDR3, as DNA: TGCGCCAGCAGCGGGGGTGGCCATGAAGCTTTCTTT. This codes for CASSGGGHEAFF.

The chain has TRBV6-1 and TRBJ2-3, with a weak D call TRBD2 (5 bases). V lost 2 bases to trimming and J lost 6 bases, with 9 bases between them. This CDR3 contains 13 residues. Germline CDR1 and CDR2: MNHNS and SASEGT. The CDR3 reads CASSEIGVDTQYF. The CDR3 DNA follows: TGTGCCAGCAGTGAAATCGGGGTGGATACGCAGTATTTT.

The chain links TRBV19 to TRBJ1-3; 7 bases align to TRBD1. The ends lost 6 bases at V and 1 base at J; junction bases unmatched: 9. From germline, CDR1 is LNHDA and CDR2 SQIVND (reference sequence). CDR3 length: 16 amino acids. CDR3 sequence reads: CASSHLGGQSGNTIYF. The CDR3 coding sequence is TGTGCCAGTAGCCATCTCGGGGGACAGTCTGGAAACACCATATATTTT.

V usage is TRBV5-1 and J usage is TRBJ2-7, with 8 bases that match TRBD1. This CDR3 has 15 amino acids. V lost 0 bases and J lost 3; bases outside the gene matches: 5. Germline values: CDR1 SGHRS, CDR2 YFSETQ. CDR3 in amino acids: CASSLAPGTGYEQYF. CDR3 in DNA: TGCGCCAGCAGCTTGGCCCCCGGGACAGGCTACGAGCAGTACTTC. The full variable domain, with the rest looked up from reference TRBV5-1 and TRBJ2-7, is KAGVTQTPRYLIKTRGQQVTLSCSPISGHRSVSWYQQTPGQGLQFLFEYFSETQRNKGNFPGRFSGRQFSNSRSEMNVSTLELGDSALYLCASSLAPGTGYEQYFGPGTRLTVT.

V gene TRBV14 combines with J gene TRBJ2-7, with unresolved D. The V end was cut by 4 bases, the J end by 3 bases, with 7 bases between. The CDR3 contains 12 residues. The germline CDR1 and CDR2 sequences are SGHDN and FVKESK. This CDR3 is CASSRRNYEQYF. In DNA form, the CDR3 reads TGTGCCAGCAGCCGACGGAACTACGAGCAGTACTTC. Based on the CDR3 plus reference TRBV14 and TRBJ2-7, the full variable domain is EAGVTQFPSHSVIEKGQTVTLRCDPISGHDNLYWYRRVMGKEIKFLLHFVKESKQDESGMPNNRFLAERTGGTYSTLKVQPAELEDSGVYFCASSRRNYEQYFGPGTRLTVT.

Written as DNA, the CDR3 is TGCAGCGTTGAGGACAGGGGTTTTTTGGGGCAGTACTTC. It codes for CSVEDRGFLGQYF. The rearrangement links TRBV29-1 to TRBJ2-7; 9 bases match TRBD1. The CDR3 is made up of 13 amino acids. Germline V gene sequence: CDR1 SQVTM, CDR2 ANQGSEA. Unmatched junction bases numbered 9, after V lost 3 bases and J lost 9 bases.

The V call is TRBV2, the J call TRBJ2-2; unclear D gene. Germline V lookup: CDR1 SNHLY, CDR2 FYNNEI. This CDR3 is built from 12 residues. With 5 bases removed from V and 6 bases from J, the gap between germline ends came to 7 bases. CDR3 bases: TGTGCCAGCAGTCCCCCCGCCGGGGAGCTGTTTTTT. This codes for CASSPPAGELFF.

V is TRBV7-6 and J is TRBJ1-2; D gene unclear. This CDR3 region has 14 residues. V was trimmed by 3 bases and J by 2 bases, leaving 10 bases between them. Germline lookup yields CDR1 SGHVS and CDR2 FNYEAQ. The CDR3: CASSFRRANYGYTF. DNA of the CDR3: TGTGCCAGCAGCTTTCGGCGGGCGAACTATGGCTACACCTTC.

J is TRBJ2-2 and V is TRBV15; no clear D gene. The germline V gene has CDR1 LNHNV and CDR2 YYDKDF (reference sequence). The CDR3 covers 13 residues. V was cut by 5 bases and J by 0 bases, with 4 bases left in between. DNA of the CDR3: TGTGCCACCAGCGATACGAACACCGGGGAGCTGTTTTTT. Protein sequence: CATSDTNTGELFF. Using reference TRBV15 and TRBJ2-2 for the parts outside the CDR3, the full variable domain is DAMVIQNPRYQVTQFGKPVTLSCSQTLNHNVMYWYQQKSSQAPKLLFHYYDKDFNNEADTPDNFQSRRPNTSFCFLDIRSPGLGDTAMYLCATSDTNTGELFFGEGSRLTVL.

CDR3 nucleotide sequence: TGTGCCAGCAGTTACCAGACCCCTTGGGACACAGATACGCAGTATTTT. This codes for CASSYQTPWDTDTQYF. The chain uses TRBV6-5 and TRBJ2-3; D is ambiguous. Between the trimmed V and J ends, which lost 2 bases and 2 bases, there was a span of 14 bases. The CDR3 length is 16 residues. The germline V gene encodes CDR1 MNHEY and CDR2 SVGAGI.

A word on this clone: Distinct nucleotide sequences in the sample also encode this CDR3. This rearrangement joins TRBV27 to TRBJ1-1; the D gene is possibly TRBD1 (6 bases). The CDR3 runs to 14 residues. Germline-derived CDR1 and CDR2 are MNHEY and SMNVEV (reference sequence). V lost 6 bases and J 2 bases, leaving 13 bases between the germline ends. CDR3 region: CASSLQGFNTEAFF. The CDR3 DNA sequence: TGTGCCAGCAGCCTACAGGGTTTTAACACTGAAGCTTTCTTT.

This rearrangement joins TRBV27 to TRBJ2-7; D is perhaps TRBD2 (5 bases). The V end lost 2 bases, the J end lost 2 bases, and 13 bases lay between the germline ends. Germline V gives CDR1 MNHEY, CDR2 SMNVEV (reference sequence). CDR3 length: 15 residues. The CDR3 region is CASSLRPDSAYEQYF. The DNA for the CDR3 is TGTGCCAGCAGTTTACGTCCGGACTCTGCCTACGAGCAGTACTTC.

J is TRBJ1-2 and V is TRBV6-6; D is undetermined. Trimming pared 2 bases from V and 4 bases from J, leaving 8 bases between. This CDR3 spans 13 amino acids. Germline loops: CDR1 MNHNY, CDR2 SVGAGI (reference sequence). CDR3 sequence: CASSYELSYGYTF. The CDR3 nucleotides are TGTGCCAGCAGTTACGAACTCAGCTATGGCTACACCTTC.

Concerning this clone: Other nucleotide sequences in the sample specify the same CDR3. The chain employs TRBV5-1 and TRBJ1-2; 9 nucleotides align to TRBD1. The V and J ends lost 1 base and 5 bases, in that order; junction bases with no gene match: 6. This CDR3 is built from 15 residues. The germline gives CDR1 SGHRS, CDR2 YFSETQ. The CDR3 nucleotides read TGCGCCAGCAGCTTGAATACAGGGGGCAGTTATGGCTACACCTTC. Amino acid sequence: CASSLNTGGSYGYTF.